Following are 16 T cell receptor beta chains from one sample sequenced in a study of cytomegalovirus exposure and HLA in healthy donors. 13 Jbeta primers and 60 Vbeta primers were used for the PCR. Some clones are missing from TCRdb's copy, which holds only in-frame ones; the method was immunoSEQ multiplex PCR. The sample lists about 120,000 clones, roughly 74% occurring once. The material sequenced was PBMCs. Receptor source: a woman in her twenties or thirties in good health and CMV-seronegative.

CDR3 bases: TGTGCCAGCTCACCGTCGGGAGTAAACACCATATATTTT. Its protein is CASSPSGVNTIYF. This chain joins TRBV18 and TRBJ1-3; D is unresolved. Deletions cut 3 bases from V and 6 bases from J, with 9 bases between. The CDR3 sequence is 13 residues long. The germline CDR1 and CDR2 sequences are KGHSH and LQKENI.

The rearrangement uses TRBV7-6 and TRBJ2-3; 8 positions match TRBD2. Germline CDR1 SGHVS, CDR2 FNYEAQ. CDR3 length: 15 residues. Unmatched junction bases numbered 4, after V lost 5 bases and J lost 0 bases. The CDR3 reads CASSPRTSSTDTQYF. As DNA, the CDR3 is TGTGCCAGCAGCCCCCGGACTAGCAGCACAGATACGCAGTATTTT.

CDR3 bases: TGTGCCGGGGGGGGGAAGCATGAAGCTTTCTTT. It specifies CAGGGKHEAFF. V and J are TRBV6-1 and TRBJ1-1, with D possibly TRBD1 on 5 matching bases. Germline CDR1 MNHNS, CDR2 SASEGT. Trimming pared 11 bases from V and 7 bases from J, leaving 14 bases between. The CDR3 consists of 11 residues.

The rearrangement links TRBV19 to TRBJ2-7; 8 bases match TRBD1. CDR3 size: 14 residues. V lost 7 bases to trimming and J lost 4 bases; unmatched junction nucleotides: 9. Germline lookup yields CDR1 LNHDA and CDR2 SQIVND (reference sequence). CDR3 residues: CASTSGTGLYEQYF. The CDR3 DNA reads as TGTGCCAGTACCTCCGGGACAGGTTTGTACGAGCAGTACTTC.

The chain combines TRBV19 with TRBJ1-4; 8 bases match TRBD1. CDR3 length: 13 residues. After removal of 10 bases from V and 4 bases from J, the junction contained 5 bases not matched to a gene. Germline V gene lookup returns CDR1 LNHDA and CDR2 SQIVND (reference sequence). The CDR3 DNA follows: TGTGCCATAGGAGGACAGGGTAATGAAAAACTGTTTTTT. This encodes CAIGGQGNEKLFF.

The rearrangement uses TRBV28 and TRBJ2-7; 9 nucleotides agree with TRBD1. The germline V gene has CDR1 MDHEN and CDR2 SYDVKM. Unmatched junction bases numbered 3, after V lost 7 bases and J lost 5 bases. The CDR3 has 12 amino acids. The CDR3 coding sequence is TGTGCCAGCAAGGGACAGGGCAACGAGCAGTACTTC. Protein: CASKGQGNEQYF. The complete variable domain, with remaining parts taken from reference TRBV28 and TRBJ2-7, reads DVKVTQSSRYLVKRTGEKVFLECVQDMDHENMFWYRQDPGLGLRLIYFSYDVKMKEKGDIPEGYSVSREKKERFSLILESASTNQTSMYLCASKGQGNEQYFGPGTRLTVT.

CDR3 nucleotide sequence: TGCGCCAGCAGCCAAGATCGTCAGGGGCCCTATGGCTACACCTTC. This sequence encodes CASSQDRQGPYGYTF. This rearrangement joins TRBV4-3 to TRBJ1-2, with D possibly being TRBD1 (6 bases). From germline, CDR1 is LGHNA and CDR2 YSLEER. V lost 0 bases, J lost 4 bases, and 12 bases lay in between. CDR3 length: 15 amino acids.

The CDR3 coding sequence is TGTGCCAGCAGTGACCCGGGACTAGCGGTCACAGATACGCAGTATTTT. Amino acids: CASSDPGLAVTDTQYF. This chain connects TRBV2 to TRBJ2-3; TRBD2 aligns across 11 bases. The CDR3 consists of 16 residues. V gave up 3 bases and J gave up 2 bases; unmatched junction bases: 4. Germline V gene data show CDR1 as SNHLY and CDR2 as FYNNEI.

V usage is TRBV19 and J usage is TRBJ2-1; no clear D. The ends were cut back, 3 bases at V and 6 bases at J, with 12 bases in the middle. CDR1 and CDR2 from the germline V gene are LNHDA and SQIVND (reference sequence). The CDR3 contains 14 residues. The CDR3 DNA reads TGTGCCAGTAGTATGGTCTCACCCGGCAATGAGCAGTTCTTC. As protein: CASSMVSPGNEQFF.

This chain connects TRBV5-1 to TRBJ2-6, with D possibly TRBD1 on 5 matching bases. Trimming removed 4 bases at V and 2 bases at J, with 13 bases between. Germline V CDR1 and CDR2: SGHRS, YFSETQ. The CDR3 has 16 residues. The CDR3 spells CASSTRTGPGANVLTF. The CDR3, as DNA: TGCGCCAGCAGCACGCGAACAGGTCCTGGGGCCAACGTCCTGACTTTC.

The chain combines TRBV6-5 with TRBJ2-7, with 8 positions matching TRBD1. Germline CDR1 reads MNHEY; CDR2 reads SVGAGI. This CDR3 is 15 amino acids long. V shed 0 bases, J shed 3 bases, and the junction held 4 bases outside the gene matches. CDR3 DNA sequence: TGTGCCAGCAGTTACTCTTCTGACAGGGGCTACGAGCAGTACTTC. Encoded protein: CASSYSSDRGYEQYF.

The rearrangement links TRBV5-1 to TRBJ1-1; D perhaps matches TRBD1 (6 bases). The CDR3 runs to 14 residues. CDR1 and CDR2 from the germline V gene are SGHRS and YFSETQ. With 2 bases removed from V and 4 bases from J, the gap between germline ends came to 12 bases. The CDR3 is CASSFSGEGTEAFF. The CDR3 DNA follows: TGCGCCAGCAGCTTTTCAGGGGAAGGCACTGAAGCTTTCTTT.

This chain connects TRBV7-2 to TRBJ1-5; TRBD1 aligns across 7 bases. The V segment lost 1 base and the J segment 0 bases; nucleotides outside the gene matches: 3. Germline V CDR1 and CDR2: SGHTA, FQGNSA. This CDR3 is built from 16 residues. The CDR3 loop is CASSLEAGGSNQPQHF. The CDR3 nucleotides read TGTGCCAGCAGCTTAGAGGCAGGGGGTAGCAATCAGCCCCAGCATTTT.

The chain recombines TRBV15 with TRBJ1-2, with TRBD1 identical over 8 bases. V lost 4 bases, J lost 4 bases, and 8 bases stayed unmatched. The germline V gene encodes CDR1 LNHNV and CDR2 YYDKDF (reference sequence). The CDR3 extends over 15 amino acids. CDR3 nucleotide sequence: TGTGCCACCAGCAAATCTCGGACAGGGCCCTATGGCTACACCTTC. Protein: CATSKSRTGPYGYTF.

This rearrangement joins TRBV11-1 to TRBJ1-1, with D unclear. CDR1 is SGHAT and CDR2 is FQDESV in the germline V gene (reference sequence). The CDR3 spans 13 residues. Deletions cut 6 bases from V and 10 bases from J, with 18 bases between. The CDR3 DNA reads TGTGCCAGCAGTCTAGTAGCGGAGGGCCGAGCTTTCTTT. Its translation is CASSLVAEGRAFF.

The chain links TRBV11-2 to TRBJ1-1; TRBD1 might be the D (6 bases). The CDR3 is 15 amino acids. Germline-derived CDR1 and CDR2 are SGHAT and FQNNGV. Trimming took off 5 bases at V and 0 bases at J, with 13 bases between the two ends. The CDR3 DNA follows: TGTGCCAGCAGCCCTAGTGGGGGCATGAACACTGAAGCTTTCTTT. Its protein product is CASSPSGGMNTEAFF.